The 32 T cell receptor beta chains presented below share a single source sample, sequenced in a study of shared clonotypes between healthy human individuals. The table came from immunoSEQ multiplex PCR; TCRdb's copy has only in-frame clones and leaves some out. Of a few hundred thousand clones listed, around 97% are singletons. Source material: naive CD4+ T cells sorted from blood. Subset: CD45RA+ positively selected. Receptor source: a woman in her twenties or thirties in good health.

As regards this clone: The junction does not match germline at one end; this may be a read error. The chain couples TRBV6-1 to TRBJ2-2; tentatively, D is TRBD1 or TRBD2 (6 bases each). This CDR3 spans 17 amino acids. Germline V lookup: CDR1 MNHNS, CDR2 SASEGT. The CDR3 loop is CASSEGGGRGNTGELFF. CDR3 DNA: TGTGCCAGCAGCGAAGGAGGGGGGAGAGGAAACACCGGGGAGCTGTTTTTT.

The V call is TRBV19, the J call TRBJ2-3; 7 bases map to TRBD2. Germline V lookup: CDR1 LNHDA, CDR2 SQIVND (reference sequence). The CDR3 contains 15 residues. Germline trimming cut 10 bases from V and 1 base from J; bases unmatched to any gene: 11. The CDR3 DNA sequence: TGTGCCACCCAACGGTCCCTAGCGGGCACAGATACGCAGTATTTT. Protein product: CATQRSLAGTDTQYF.

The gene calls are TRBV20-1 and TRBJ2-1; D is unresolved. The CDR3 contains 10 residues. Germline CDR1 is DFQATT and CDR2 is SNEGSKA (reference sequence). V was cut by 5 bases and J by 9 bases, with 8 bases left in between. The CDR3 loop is CSAVFSEQFF. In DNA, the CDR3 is TGCAGTGCTGTATTCAGTGAGCAGTTCTTC.

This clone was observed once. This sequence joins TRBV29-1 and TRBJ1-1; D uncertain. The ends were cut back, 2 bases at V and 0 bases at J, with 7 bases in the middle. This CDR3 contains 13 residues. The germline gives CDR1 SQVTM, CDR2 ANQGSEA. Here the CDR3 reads CSVETQMNTEAFF. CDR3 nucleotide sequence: TGCAGCGTTGAAACACAGATGAACACTGAAGCTTTCTTT.

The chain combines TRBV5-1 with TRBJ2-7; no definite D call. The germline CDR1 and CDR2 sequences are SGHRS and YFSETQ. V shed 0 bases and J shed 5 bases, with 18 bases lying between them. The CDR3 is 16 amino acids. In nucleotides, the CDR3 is TGCGCCAGCAGCTTGGGGTCCGATGCTGCCACGAACGAGCAGTACTTC. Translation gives CASSLGSDAATNEQYF.

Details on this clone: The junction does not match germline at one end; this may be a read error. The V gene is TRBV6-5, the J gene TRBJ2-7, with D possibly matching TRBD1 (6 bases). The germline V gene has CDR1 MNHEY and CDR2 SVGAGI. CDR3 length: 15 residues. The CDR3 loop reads CASSNSQGPSYEQYF. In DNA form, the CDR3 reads TGTGCCAGCAGTAACTCCCAGGGGCCTTCCTACGAGCAGTACTTC.

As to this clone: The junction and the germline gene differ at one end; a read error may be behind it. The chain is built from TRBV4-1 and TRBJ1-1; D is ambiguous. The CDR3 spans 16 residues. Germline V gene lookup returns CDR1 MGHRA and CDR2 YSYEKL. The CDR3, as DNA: TGCGCCAGCAGCCAAGAAGGCGGGCGGATGAACGCTGAAGCTTTCTTT. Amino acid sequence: CASSQEGGRMNAEAFF.

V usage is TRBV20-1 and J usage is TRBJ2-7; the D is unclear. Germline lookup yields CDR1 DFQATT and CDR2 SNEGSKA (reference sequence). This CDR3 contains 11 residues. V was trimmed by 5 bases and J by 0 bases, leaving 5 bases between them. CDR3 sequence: CSARPSYEQYF. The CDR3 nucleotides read TGCAGTGCTCGTCCCTCCTACGAGCAGTACTTC.

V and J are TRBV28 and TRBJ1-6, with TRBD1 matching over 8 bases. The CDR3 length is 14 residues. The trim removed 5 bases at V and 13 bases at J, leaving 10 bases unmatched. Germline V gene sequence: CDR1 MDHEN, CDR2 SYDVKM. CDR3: CASSPPLTGAPLHF. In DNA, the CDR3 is TGTGCCAGCAGTCCCCCTTTGACAGGGGCCCCCCTCCACTTT.

The CDR3 protein is CASSVELRGDTQYF. The CDR3, as DNA: TGTGCCAGCAGCGTAGAGTTGAGGGGAGATACGCAGTATTTT. The chain is built from TRBV9 and TRBJ2-3, with D perhaps given as TRBD1 or TRBD2 (5 bases each). Trimming cost V 0 bases and J 5 bases, with 10 bases left between them. Germline V gene data show CDR1 as SGDLS and CDR2 as YYNGEE. This CDR3 spans 14 amino acids.

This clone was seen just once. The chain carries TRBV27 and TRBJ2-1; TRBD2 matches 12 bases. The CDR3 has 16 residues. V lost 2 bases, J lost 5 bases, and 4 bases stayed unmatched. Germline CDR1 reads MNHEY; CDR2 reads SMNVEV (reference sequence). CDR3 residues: CASSLLWTSGDNEQFF. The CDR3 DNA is TGTGCCAGCAGTTTACTATGGACTAGCGGGGACAATGAGCAGTTCTTC.

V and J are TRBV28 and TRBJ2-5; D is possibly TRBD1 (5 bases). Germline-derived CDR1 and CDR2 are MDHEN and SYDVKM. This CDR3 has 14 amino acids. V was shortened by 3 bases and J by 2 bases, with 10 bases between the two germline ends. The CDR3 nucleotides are TGTGCCAGCAGTTTCCGACAGAAACAAGAGACCCAGTACTTC. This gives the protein CASSFRQKQETQYF.

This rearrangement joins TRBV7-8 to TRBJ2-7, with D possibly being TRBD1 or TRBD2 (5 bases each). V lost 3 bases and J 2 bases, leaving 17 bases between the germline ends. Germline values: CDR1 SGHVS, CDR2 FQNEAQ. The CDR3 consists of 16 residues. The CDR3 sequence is CASSFAGTHGTYEQYF. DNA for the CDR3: TGTGCCAGCAGCTTCGCCGGGACCCACGGGACCTACGAGCAGTACTTC.

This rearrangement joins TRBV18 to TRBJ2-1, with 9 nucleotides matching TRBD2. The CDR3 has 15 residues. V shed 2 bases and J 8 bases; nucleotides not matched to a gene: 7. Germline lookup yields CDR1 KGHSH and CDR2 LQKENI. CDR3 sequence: CASSPASGTGYEQFF. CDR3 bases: TGTGCCAGCTCACCAGCTAGCGGGACTGGCTATGAGCAGTTCTTC.

The CDR3 protein is CASSPGQSTYGYTF. CDR3 sequence (DNA): TGTGCCAGCAGTCCCGGACAGAGTACTTATGGCTACACCTTC. The V gene is TRBV28, the J gene TRBJ1-2, with D possibly TRBD1 on 6 matching bases. Germline V gene data show CDR1 as MDHEN and CDR2 as SYDVKM. V dropped 5 bases and J dropped 5 bases, with 15 bases sitting between them. The CDR3 extends over 14 amino acids.

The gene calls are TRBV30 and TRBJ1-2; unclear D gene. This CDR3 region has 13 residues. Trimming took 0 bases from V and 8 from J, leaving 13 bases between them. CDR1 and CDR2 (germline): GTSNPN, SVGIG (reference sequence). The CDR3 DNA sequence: TGTGCCTGGAGTGTAGCGGGAGGGTTAGGCTACACCTTC. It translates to CAWSVAGGLGYTF.

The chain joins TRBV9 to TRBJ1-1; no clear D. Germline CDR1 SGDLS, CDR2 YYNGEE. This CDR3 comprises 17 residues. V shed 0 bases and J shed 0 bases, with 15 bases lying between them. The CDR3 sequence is CASSVGPPVLMNTEAFF. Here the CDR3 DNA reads TGTGCCAGCAGCGTAGGACCTCCCGTCCTAATGAACACTGAAGCTTTCTTT.

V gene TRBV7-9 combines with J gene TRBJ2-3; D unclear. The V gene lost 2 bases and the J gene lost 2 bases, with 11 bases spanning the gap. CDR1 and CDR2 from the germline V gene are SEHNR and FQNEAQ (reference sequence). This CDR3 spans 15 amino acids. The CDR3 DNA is TGTGCCAGCAGCTTATCGGCTGGGTCCACAGATACGCAGTATTTT. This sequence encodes CASSLSAGSTDTQYF.

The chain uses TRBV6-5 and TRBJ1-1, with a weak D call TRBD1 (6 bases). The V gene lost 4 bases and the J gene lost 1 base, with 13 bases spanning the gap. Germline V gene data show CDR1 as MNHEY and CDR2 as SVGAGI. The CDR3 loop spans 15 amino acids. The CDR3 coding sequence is TGTGCCAGCAGTTCTGAACAGGGTTGGAACACTGAAGCTTTCTTT. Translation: CASSSEQGWNTEAFF.

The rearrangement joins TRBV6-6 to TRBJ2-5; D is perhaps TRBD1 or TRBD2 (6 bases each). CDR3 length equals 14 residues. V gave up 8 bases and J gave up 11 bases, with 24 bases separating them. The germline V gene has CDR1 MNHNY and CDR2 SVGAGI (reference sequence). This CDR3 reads CASGIGGRAEEQYF. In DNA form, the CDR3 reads TGTGCCAGCGGCATCGGGGGCCGGGCAGAAGAGCAGTACTTC.

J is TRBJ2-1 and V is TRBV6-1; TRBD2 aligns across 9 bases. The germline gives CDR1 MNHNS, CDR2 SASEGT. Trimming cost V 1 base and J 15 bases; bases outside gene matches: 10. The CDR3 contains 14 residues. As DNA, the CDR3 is TGTGCCAGCAGTGAAGAGGGGCGTAGCGGGAGATTGTTCTTC. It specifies CASSEEGRSGRLFF.

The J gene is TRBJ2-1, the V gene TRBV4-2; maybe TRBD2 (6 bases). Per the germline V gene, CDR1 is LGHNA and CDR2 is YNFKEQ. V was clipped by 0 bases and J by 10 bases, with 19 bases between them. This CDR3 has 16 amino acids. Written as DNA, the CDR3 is TGTGCCAGCAGCCAAGAGCCGGGACTCCAGTCTCCCGAGCAGTTCTTC. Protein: CASSQEPGLQSPEQFF.

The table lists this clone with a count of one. CDR3 DNA: TGTGCCAGTAGCCCCCTAGGGTCCTACAATGAGCAGTTCTTC. It is translated as CASSPLGSYNEQFF. The V and J genes are TRBV19 and TRBJ2-1; D remains ambiguous. The length of the CDR3 is 14 residues. V was shortened by 6 bases and J by 1 base, with 10 bases between the two germline ends. The germline V gene has CDR1 LNHDA and CDR2 SQIVND (reference sequence).

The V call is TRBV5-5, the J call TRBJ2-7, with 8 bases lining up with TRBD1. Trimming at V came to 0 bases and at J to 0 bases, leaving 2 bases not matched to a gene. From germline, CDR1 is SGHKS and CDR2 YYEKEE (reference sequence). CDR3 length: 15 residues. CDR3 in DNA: TGTGCCAGCAGCTTGGGACAGGGGCTCTCCTACGAGCAGTACTTC. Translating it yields CASSLGQGLSYEQYF.

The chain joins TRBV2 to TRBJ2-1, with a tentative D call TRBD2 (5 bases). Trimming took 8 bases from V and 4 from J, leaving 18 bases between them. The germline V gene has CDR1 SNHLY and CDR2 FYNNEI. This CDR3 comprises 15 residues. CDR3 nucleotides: TGTGCCAGCGGTAGCTTAGCGAAGATTTACAATGAGCAGTTCTTC. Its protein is CASGSLAKIYNEQFF.

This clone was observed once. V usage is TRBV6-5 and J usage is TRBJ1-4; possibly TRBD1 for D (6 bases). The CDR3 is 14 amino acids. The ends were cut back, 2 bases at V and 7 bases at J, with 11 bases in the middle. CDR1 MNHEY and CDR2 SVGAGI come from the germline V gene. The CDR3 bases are TGTGCCAGCAGTTACGGGGGCGGGGGTGAAAAACTGTTTTTT. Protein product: CASSYGGGGEKLFF.

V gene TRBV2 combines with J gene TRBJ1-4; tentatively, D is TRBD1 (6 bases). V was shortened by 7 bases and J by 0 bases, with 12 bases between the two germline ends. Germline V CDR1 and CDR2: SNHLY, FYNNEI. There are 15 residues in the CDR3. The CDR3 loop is CASNARTATNEKLFF. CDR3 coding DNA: TGTGCCAGCAACGCCCGGACAGCAACTAATGAAAAACTGTTTTTT.

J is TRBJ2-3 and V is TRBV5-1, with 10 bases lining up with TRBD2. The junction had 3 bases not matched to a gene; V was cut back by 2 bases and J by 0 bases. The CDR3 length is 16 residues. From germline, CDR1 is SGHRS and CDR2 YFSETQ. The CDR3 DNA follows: TGCGCCAGCAGCTTCACTAGCGGGGCTAGCACAGATACGCAGTATTTT. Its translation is CASSFTSGASTDTQYF.

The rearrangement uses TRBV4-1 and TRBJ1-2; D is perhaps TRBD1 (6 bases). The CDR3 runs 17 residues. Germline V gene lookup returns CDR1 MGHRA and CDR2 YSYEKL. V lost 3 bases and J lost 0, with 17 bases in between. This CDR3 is CASSHQTGSSANYGYTF. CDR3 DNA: TGCGCCAGCAGCCATCAGACAGGTTCTTCAGCTAACTATGGCTACACCTTC.

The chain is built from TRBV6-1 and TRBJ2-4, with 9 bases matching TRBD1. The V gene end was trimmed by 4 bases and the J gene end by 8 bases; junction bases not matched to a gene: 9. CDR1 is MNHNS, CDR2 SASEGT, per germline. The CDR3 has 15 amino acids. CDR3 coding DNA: TGTGCCAGCAGTGTGGGACAGGGCCTAGGAGACATTCAGTACTTC. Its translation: CASSVGQGLGDIQYF.

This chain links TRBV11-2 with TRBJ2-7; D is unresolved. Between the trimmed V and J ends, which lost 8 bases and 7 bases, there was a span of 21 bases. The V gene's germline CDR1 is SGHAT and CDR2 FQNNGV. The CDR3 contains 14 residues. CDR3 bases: TGTGCCAGCGGATGGTTGAGGCTCGTGGGGGAGCAGTACTTC. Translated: CASGWLRLVGEQYF.

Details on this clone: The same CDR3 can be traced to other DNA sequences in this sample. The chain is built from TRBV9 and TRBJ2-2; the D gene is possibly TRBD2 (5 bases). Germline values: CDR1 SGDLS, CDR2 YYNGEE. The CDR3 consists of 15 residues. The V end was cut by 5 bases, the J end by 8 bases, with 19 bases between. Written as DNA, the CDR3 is TGTGCCAGCAGTACTTCACTAGGCGCGACTGGGGAGCTGTTTTTT. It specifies CASSTSLGATGELFF.